Listed below are T cell receptor beta chains from one sample, sequenced in a study of patients and donors after allogeneic stem cell transplantation. From the RT-PCR reads, TCRdb called clonotypes with MiXCR, one entry per CDR3 protein. This table has 410,000 or so distinct CDR3 sequences, 16% appearing once. Material: blood, either unsorted or a sorted T cell fraction (not recorded which). The receptors here all came from a human donor who was either an allogeneic HSCT recipient or a stem cell or donor lymphocyte infusion donor (not recorded which). It is not recorded whose cells these are; they may come from a transplant donor. CDR3s include the opening cysteine and the closing phenylalanine or tryptophan. A D gene is named only where the DNA matches it firmly. Where a row states a size, it is once, few, many or the class of an expanded clone; other rows omit it.

abundance: NA
d_gene: NA
v_gene: TRBV4-1
j_gene: TRBJ1-2
CDR3nt: TGCGCCAGCAGCCAAGGGCACGGGGGCTATGGCTACACCTTC
CDR3aa: CASSQGHGGYGYTF

abundance: few
d_gene: NA
v_gene: TRBV18
j_gene: TRBJ2-3
CDR3nt: TGTGCCAGCTCACCACGATCGGTCTGGGGCATCACAGATACGCAGTATTTT
CDR3aa: CASSPRSVWGITDTQYF

abundance: many
d_gene: TRBD1
v_gene: TRBV5-1
j_gene: TRBJ2-5
CDR3nt: TGCGCCAGCAGCTCCGACGACAGGGGAGGAGAGACCCAGTACTTC
CDR3aa: CASSSDDRGGETQYF

abundance: NA
d_gene: TRBD2
v_gene: TRBV27
j_gene: TRBJ2-7
CDR3nt: TGTGCCAGCACCGGAGCGGGAGGGTACGAGCAGTACTTC
CDR3aa: CASTGAGGYEQYF

abundance: few
d_gene: NA
v_gene: TRBV3-1
j_gene: TRBJ1-1
CDR3nt: TGTGCCAGCAGCCAAGTACCCCCAGGGCTTCACACTGAAGCTTTCTTT
CDR3aa: CASSQVPPGLHTEAFF

abundance: few
d_gene: TRBD1
v_gene: TRBV18
j_gene: TRBJ2-1
CDR3nt: TGTGCCAGCTCATTGACCGGGACAGCCCCCTACAATGAGCAGTTCTTC
CDR3aa: CASSLTGTAPYNEQFF

abundance: few
d_gene: NA
v_gene: TRBV6-2/TRBV6-3
j_gene: TRBJ2-3
CDR3nt: TGTGCCAGCACCCGGGACGGATACACAGATACGCAGTATTTT
CDR3aa: CASTRDGYTDTQYF

abundance: NA
d_gene: TRBD2
v_gene: TRBV20-1
j_gene: TRBJ2-5
CDR3nt: TGCAGTGCTAGAGCCCCTAGCGGGAGTGGGGAGACCCAGTACTTC
CDR3aa: CSARAPSGSGETQYF

abundance: few
d_gene: NA
v_gene: TRBV4-3
j_gene: TRBJ2-2
CDR3nt: TGCGCCAGCAGCCAAGAGGACAGCGGGGAGCTGTTTTTT
CDR3aa: CASSQEDSGELFF

abundance: few
d_gene: NA
v_gene: TRBV5-8
j_gene: TRBJ1-1
CDR3nt: TGTGCCAGCAGCTTGAACTACGGGCGGGTGAACACTGAAGCTTTCTTT
CDR3aa: CASSLNYGRVNTEAFF

abundance: NA
d_gene: NA
v_gene: TRBV7-2
j_gene: TRBJ2-7
CDR3nt: TGTGCCAGCGCCCCCGCGGGACCTTGGGAGCAGTACTTC
CDR3aa: CASAPAGPWEQYF

abundance: few
d_gene: NA
v_gene: TRBV5-1
j_gene: TRBJ1-1
CDR3nt: TGCGCCAGCAGCTTGAATGTAAGGGGCGCGGGGACTGAAGCTTTCTTT
CDR3aa: CASSLNVRGAGTEAFF

abundance: few
d_gene: NA
v_gene: TRBV18
j_gene: TRBJ1-5
CDR3nt: TGTGCCAGCTCACCAGGGTTGGATCAGCCCCAGCATTTT
CDR3aa: CASSPGLDQPQHF

abundance: NA
d_gene: NA
v_gene: TRBV21-1
j_gene: TRBJ2-5
CDR3nt: TGTGCCAGCAGCACTCAGACTAGCGGGATCCAAGAGACCCAGTACTTC
CDR3aa: CASSTQTSGIQETQYF

abundance: NA
d_gene: TRBD1
v_gene: TRBV6-1
j_gene: TRBJ1-6
CDR3nt: TGTGCCAGCAGTGGTTGGACAGGGTGGATCGGATCACCCCTCCACTTT
CDR3aa: CASSGWTGWIGSPLHF

abundance: NA
d_gene: NA
v_gene: TRBV24-1
j_gene: TRBJ2-1
CDR3nt: TGTGCCACCAGTGATTTCGACAGTTACAATGAGCAGTTCTTC
CDR3aa: CATSDFDSYNEQFF

abundance: NA
d_gene: NA
v_gene: TRBV30
j_gene: TRBJ2-7
CDR3nt: TGTGCCTGGAGTTACAGTTCCTACGAGCAGTACTTC
CDR3aa: CAWSYSSYEQYF

abundance: many
d_gene: NA
v_gene: TRBV7-2
j_gene: TRBJ2-5
CDR3nt: TGCGCCAGCAGCTTGGTCCGGGAGACCCAGTACTTC
CDR3aa: CASSLVRETQYF

abundance: NA
d_gene: NA
v_gene: TRBV4-1
j_gene: TRBJ1-5
CDR3nt: TGCGCCAGCAGCCAATTTCTTGATAGCAATCAGCACCAGCATTTT
CDR3aa: CASSQFLDSNQHQHF

abundance: few
d_gene: NA
v_gene: TRBV6-2/TRBV6-3
j_gene: TRBJ2-3
CDR3nt: TGTGCCAGCAGGCGGAATCCCCTCTTCACAGATACGCAGTATTTT
CDR3aa: CASRRNPLFTDTQYF

abundance: NA
d_gene: NA
v_gene: TRBV10-3
j_gene: TRBJ2-5
CDR3nt: TGTGCCATCAGTGGGCTGGGTTACCCCGAGACCCAGTACTTC
CDR3aa: CAISGLGYPETQYF

abundance: NA
d_gene: NA
v_gene: TRBV6-5
j_gene: TRBJ2-2
CDR3nt: TGTGCCAGCAGTTACCAGCAGAACACCGGGGAGCTGTTTTTT
CDR3aa: CASSYQQNTGELFF

abundance: many
d_gene: NA
v_gene: TRBV5-1
j_gene: TRBJ2-2
CDR3nt: TGCGCCAGCAGCCCCGGCGGGACAGTTAACACCGGGGAGCTGTTTTTT
CDR3aa: CASSPGGTVNTGELFF